The 21 T cell receptor beta chains in this list originate from one sample, sequenced in a study of regulatory T cells in long-lasting Graves disease. Time point noted: newly diagnosed GD, antithyroid drugs for less than 3 months. RNA from PBMCs was the source of the TCR library. Arm-PCR with iRepertoire HTBI primers amplified the CDR3 regions for these TCR beta libraries. From the multiplex PCR reads, TCRdb called clonotypes with MiXCR, one entry per CDR3 protein. The top ten hold about 12% of the sample, which has about 470,000 distinct CDR3 sequences, about 16% seen once. This same sample was also part of a study on T cells in Graves' hyperthyroidism and ophthalmopathy.

The sample was peripheral blood mononuclear cells (PBMCs), taken at new diagnosis, from a patient treated with antithyroid drugs. These receptors were taken from a man aged 40-49 years with Graves disease.

This clonotype has at least ten counts. This chain uses TRBV10-1 with TRBJ1-1; D may be TRBD1 (6 bases). Germline V gene data show CDR1 as WNHNN and CDR2 as SYGVQD (reference sequence). V gave up 6 bases and J gave up 1 base, with 12 bases separating them. The CDR3 length is 14 residues. The CDR3 DNA reads TGCGCCAGCAGCCAGGGGTTTGGGAACACTGAAGCTTTCTTT. Encoded protein: CASSQGFGNTEAFF.

This clonotype was counted only a few times. A much larger clone sits a single nucleotide away, making a read error possible. This rearrangement joins TRBV30 to TRBJ2-7; D uncertain. Germline V gene sequence: CDR1 GTSNPN, CDR2 SVGIG (reference sequence). The CDR3 length is 12 residues. For the CDR3, the DNA is TGTGCCTGGAGTCCCACCACCTACGAGCGGTACTTC. This sequence encodes CAWSPTTYERYF.

This clonotype was seen at least ten times. This chain uses TRBV6-1 with TRBJ1-2; a possible D gene is TRBD1 (5 bases). This CDR3 comprises 15 residues. Germline-derived CDR1 and CDR2 are MNHNS and SASEGT. Trimming took 6 bases from V and 7 from J, leaving 21 bases between them. The CDR3 DNA sequence: TGTGCCAGCAGACATCCACCCCAAGGAAGGGGTGGCTACACCTTC. Translating gives CASRHPPQGRGGYTF.

This clonotype was seen at least ten times. The chain combines TRBV28 with TRBJ2-1; 8 bases align to TRBD1. Germline V gene sequence: CDR1 MDHEN, CDR2 SYDVKM. The CDR3 sequence is 14 residues long. The J segment lost 5 bases and the V segment lost 10 bases, leaving 10 bases of the junction unmatched. In DNA, the CDR3 is TGTGCCACCGATGGACAGGGATCCCACAATGAGCAGTTCTTC. Protein: CATDGQGSHNEQFF. The full variable domain, completed using reference TRBV28 and TRBJ2-1, is DVKVTQSSRYLVKRTGEKVFLECVQDMDHENMFWYRQDPGLGLRLIYFSYDVKMKEKGDIPEGYSVSREKKERFSLILESASTNQTSMYLCATDGQGSHNEQFFGPGTRLTVL.

This chain uses TRBV6-1 with TRBJ2-2; TRBD1 or TRBD2 may be the D gene (5 bases each). CDR3 length: 15 amino acids. Germline V lookup: CDR1 MNHNS, CDR2 SASEGT. Trimming removed 6 bases from V and 5 bases from J, with 16 bases in between. The DNA of the CDR3 is TGTGCCAGCAGGTCCGGGACGTGGTGGACCGGGGAGCTGTTTTTT. It translates to CASRSGTWWTGELFF.

V is TRBV29-1 and J is TRBJ2-5, with D uncertain. This CDR3 is built from 14 residues. V lost 3 bases to trimming and J lost 4 bases, with 15 bases between them. Looked up from germline, CDR1 is SQVTM and CDR2 is ANQGSEA. Here the CDR3 DNA reads TGCAGCGTTGAGGGGATTAGAGTAGGAGAGACCCAGTACTTC. Amino acids: CSVEGIRVGETQYF.

As to this clonotype: Only one base separates this from a far larger clonotype, so it likely reflects a read error. The chain has TRBV28 and TRBJ2-7; D remains ambiguous. The germline V gene has CDR1 MDHEN and CDR2 SYDVKM. There are 13 residues in the CDR3. The V end lost 3 bases, the J end lost 6 bases, and 12 bases lay between the germline ends. CDR3 coding DNA: TGTGCCAGCAGTTTCCTGGGCCTCGGCGAGCAGTACTTC. It translates to CASSFLGLGEQYF.

This clonotype was seen ten or more times. The chain has TRBV7-6 and TRBJ1-3, with D tentatively TRBD1 (6 bases). Between the trimmed V and J ends, which lost 1 base and 4 bases, there was a span of 17 bases. CDR3 length equals 17 residues. Germline loops: CDR1 SGHVS, CDR2 FNYEAQ. This chain's CDR3 is CASSLGAPGASGNTIYF. Written as DNA, the CDR3 is TGTGCCAGCAGCTTAGGGGCTCCGGGGGCGTCGGGAAACACCATATATTTT.

This clonotype was found a few times. The CDR3 coding sequence is TGCAGTGCTCCCCTCGAGGACCCCAGCGATGAGCAGTTCTTC. Its protein is CSAPLEDPSDEQFF. The chain employs TRBV20-1 and TRBJ2-1; D is uncertain. Germline-derived CDR1 and CDR2 are DFQATT and SNEGSKA (reference sequence). There are 14 residues in the CDR3. With 5 bases removed from V and 8 bases from J, the gap between germline ends came to 19 bases.

The table lists this clonotype with many counts. The chain employs TRBV5-1 and TRBJ1-1; no clear D. Trimming left V 1 base short and J 1 base short, with 5 bases between. The germline CDR1 and CDR2 sequences are SGHRS and YFSETQ. The CDR3 sequence is 13 residues long. In DNA form, the CDR3 reads TGCGCCAGCAGCTTGCATCGGAACACTGAAGCTTTCTTT. It yields the protein CASSLHRNTEAFF. Combining the CDR3 with reference TRBV5-1 and TRBJ1-1 gives the whole variable domain KAGVTQTPRYLIKTRGQQVTLSCSPISGHRSVSWYQQTPGQGLQFLFEYFSETQRNKGNFPGRFSGRQFSNSRSEMNVSTLELGDSALYLCASSLHRNTEAFFGQGTRLTVV.

This clonotype was detected ten times or more. The chain employs TRBV3-1 and TRBJ2-7; no clear D. The V gene lost 0 bases and the J gene lost 4 bases, with 7 bases spanning the gap. The CDR3 consists of 13 residues. Germline loops: CDR1 LGHDT, CDR2 YNNKEL (reference sequence). The CDR3 sequence is CASSQEAGYEQYF. In DNA form, the CDR3 reads TGTGCCAGCAGCCAAGAAGCTGGGTACGAGCAGTACTTC.

This clonotype has ten or more counts. The chain combines TRBV2 with TRBJ2-3; 7 bases map to TRBD1. The CDR3 covers 14 residues. The germline V gene encodes CDR1 SNHLY and CDR2 FYNNEI. The ends lost 7 bases at V and 6 bases at J; junction bases unmatched: 10. CDR3 nucleotides: TGTGCCAGCATGGCGAGGGGGCCGGCTGATACGCAGTATTTT. This codes for CASMARGPADTQYF.

This clonotype showed up many times. This sequence joins TRBV3-1 and TRBJ2-1; D uncertain. The V end lost 1 base, the J end lost 5 bases, and 9 bases lay between the germline ends. Looked up from germline, CDR1 is LGHDT and CDR2 is YNNKEL (reference sequence). The CDR3 consists of 14 residues. The CDR3 bases are TGTGCCAGCAGCCAAGCCCGGGCCGACAATGAGCAGTTCTTC. Its protein product is CASSQARADNEQFF.

This clonotype was seen at least ten times. In nucleotides, the CDR3 is TGTGCCAGCAGTCCCGGACAGATAGCCAAAAACATTCAGTACTTC. Translation: CASSPGQIAKNIQYF. The chain employs TRBV28 and TRBJ2-4, with D possibly TRBD1 on 6 matching bases. CDR1 and CDR2 from the germline V gene are MDHEN and SYDVKM. The CDR3 runs to 15 residues. The V end lost 5 bases, the J end lost 0 bases, and 11 bases lay between the germline ends.

This clonotype occurred many times. This rearrangement joins TRBV20-1 to TRBJ1-2; 8 bases match TRBD1. The CDR3 loop spans 14 amino acids. V trimming: 0 bases; J trimming: 3 bases; junction bases outside the gene matches: 3. Germline CDR1 reads DFQATT; CDR2 reads SNEGSKA (reference sequence). This CDR3 is CSARDQGADYGYTF. As DNA, the CDR3 is TGCAGTGCTAGAGATCAGGGGGCTGACTATGGCTACACCTTC.

Worth noting for this clonotype: A much larger clone differs by one base, so this may be a read error. The chain is built from TRBV28 and TRBJ2-7; 10 bases agree with TRBD1. Germline V gene sequence: CDR1 MDHEN, CDR2 SYDVKM. V shed 5 bases and J 3 bases; nucleotides not matched to a gene: 7. This CDR3 region has 15 residues. The CDR3 coding sequence is TGTGCCAGCAGTGAAACCAGGACAGGGGGCTACGAGCAGTACTTC. Translating it yields CASSETRTGGYEQYF.

This clonotype appeared a single time. The chain carries TRBV11-1 and TRBJ2-1; TRBD1 is a possible D gene (6 bases). The CDR3 loop spans 16 amino acids. V dropped 2 bases and J dropped 7 bases, with 18 bases sitting between them. The germline V gene encodes CDR1 SGHAT and CDR2 FQDESV (reference sequence). CDR3 region: CASSLKDRMLSNEQFF. The CDR3 DNA sequence: TGTGCCAGCAGCTTAAAGGACAGAATGCTATCGAATGAGCAGTTCTTC. The variable domain in full, with the rest retrieved from reference TRBV11-1 and TRBJ2-1, is EAEVAQSPRYKITEKSQAVAFWCDPISGHATLYWYRQILGQGPELLVQFQDESVVDDSQLPKDRFSAERLKGVDSTLKIQPAELGDSAMYLCASSLKDRMLSNEQFFGPGTRLTVL.

In its sample, this clonotype was seen many times. The chain has TRBV28 and TRBJ2-7; possible D gene TRBD1, 6 bases. V dropped 2 bases and J dropped 3 bases, with 17 bases sitting between them. The CDR3 length is 16 residues. Germline CDR1 MDHEN, CDR2 SYDVKM. This CDR3 reads CASSLIQGTHGYEQYF. The CDR3 region has the DNA TGTGCCAGCAGTTTAATTCAGGGGACGCACGGCTACGAGCAGTACTTC.

This clonotype was recorded at least ten times. The chain uses TRBV7-8 and TRBJ2-3, with 11 bases identical to TRBD2. The V and J ends lost 5 bases and 8 bases, in that order; junction bases with no gene match: 6. The CDR3 runs to 14 residues. Per germline, CDR1 SGHVS and CDR2 FQNEAQ. DNA of the CDR3: TGTGCCAGCAGCCCTGGGACTAGCGGCCTTACGCAGTATTTT. Amino acids: CASSPGTSGLTQYF.

In its sample, this clonotype was seen many times. This rearrangement joins TRBV2 to TRBJ2-2; 12 nucleotides agree with TRBD2. Germline trimming cut 6 bases from V and 1 base from J; bases unmatched to any gene: 6. CDR3 size: 17 residues. From germline, CDR1 is SNHLY and CDR2 FYNNEI. CDR3 sequence: CASSDSTSGRNTGELFF. The CDR3 nucleotides are TGTGCCAGCAGCGATTCGACTAGCGGGAGGAACACCGGGGAGCTGTTTTTT.

This clonotype was seen at least ten times. The chain combines TRBV3-1 with TRBJ1-3; TRBD1 might be the D (6 bases). The CDR3 runs to 16 residues. V shed 4 bases and J shed 4 bases, with 17 bases lying between them. CDR1 LGHDT and CDR2 YNNKEL come from the germline V gene (reference sequence). The CDR3, as DNA: TGTGCCAGCAGCCCTTGGCCGGGACAAGGAGGAAACACCATATATTTT. This gives the protein CASSPWPGQGGNTIYF.